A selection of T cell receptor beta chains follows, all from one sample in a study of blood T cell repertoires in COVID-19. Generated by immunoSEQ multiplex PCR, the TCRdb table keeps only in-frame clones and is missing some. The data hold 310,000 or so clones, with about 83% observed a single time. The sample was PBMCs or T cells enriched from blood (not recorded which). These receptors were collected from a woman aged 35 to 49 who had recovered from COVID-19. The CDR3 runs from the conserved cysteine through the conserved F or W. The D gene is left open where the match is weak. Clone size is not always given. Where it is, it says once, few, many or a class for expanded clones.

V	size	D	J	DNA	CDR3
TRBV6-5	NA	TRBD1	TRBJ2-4	TGTGCCAGCAGCACCGGGACAGTCGACATTCAGTACTTC	CASSTGTVDIQYF
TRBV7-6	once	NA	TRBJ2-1	TGTGCCAGCAGCTTAGGGGGCGGCGTGAGCTCCTACAATGAGCAGTTCTTC	CASSLGGGVSSYNEQFF
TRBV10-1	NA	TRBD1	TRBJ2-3	TGCGCCAGCAGGAGGGACAGGGGTTCAGATACGCAGTATTTT	CASRRDRGSDTQYF
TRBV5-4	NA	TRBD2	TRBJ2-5	TGTGCCAGCAGCGAAGGGACTAGTAAAGAGACCCAGTACTTC	CASSEGTSKETQYF
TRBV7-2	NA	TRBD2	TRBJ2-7	TGTGCCAGCAGCTTAGAGACTGCGGCGGGGGCCTACGAGCAGTACTTC	CASSLETAAGAYEQYF
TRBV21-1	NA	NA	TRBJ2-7	TGTGCCAGCAGCAAAGCGTACAGGGCCCCCTACGAGCAGTACTTC	CASSKAYRAPYEQYF
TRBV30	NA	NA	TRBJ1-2	TGTGCCTGGGGGAGGGCATATGGCTACACCTTC	CAWGRAYGYTF
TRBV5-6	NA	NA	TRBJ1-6	TGTGCCAGCACCGCGGGGAGGGCCAGTTCACCCCTCCACTTT	CASTAGRASSPLHF
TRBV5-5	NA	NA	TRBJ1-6	TGTGCCAGCAGCTTGAGTGGACAGTCATCCTCACCCCTCCACTTT	CASSLSGQSSSPLHF
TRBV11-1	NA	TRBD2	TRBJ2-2	TGTGCCAGCAGCATGAGGCGGGAGACTTTCGGGGAGCTGTTTTTT	CASSMRRETFGELFF
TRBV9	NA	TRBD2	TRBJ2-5	TGTGCCAGCAGCGTAGCGGGAGGGCCGCAAGAGACCCAGTACTTC	CASSVAGGPQETQYF
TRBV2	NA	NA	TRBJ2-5	TGTGCCAGCGGCCGCAGGACGGGACAAGAGACCCAGTACTTC	CASGRRTGQETQYF
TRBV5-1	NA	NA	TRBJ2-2	TGCGCCAGCAGCCCATATCCCAGCGGAAACACCGGGGAGCTGTTTTTT	CASSPYPSGNTGELFF
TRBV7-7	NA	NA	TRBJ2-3	TGTGCTAGCAGCTTAGGGGGACTAAGTACGCAGTATTTT	CASSLGGLSTQYF
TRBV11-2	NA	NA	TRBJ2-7	TGTGCCAGCAGCTTAGGGCGCGGGTCCGGCTACGAGCAGTACTTC	CASSLGRGSGYEQYF
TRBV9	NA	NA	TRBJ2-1	TGTGCCAGCAGCAGACAGGTTAACGAGCAGTTCTTC	CASSRQVNEQFF
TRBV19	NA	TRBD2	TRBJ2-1	TGTGCCAGTAACCCTGGGGGGGATCAGTACAATGAGCAGTTCTTC	CASNPGGDQYNEQFF